This TCR beta chain was found in a study of OX40 agonist ivuxolimab in advanced cancers. Across the study: Ivuxolimab, an agonistic anti-OX40 (CD134) antibody, was given to patients. General study results and limits: Among expanded peripheral T cells, antigen specificity went undetermined.

Repertoires were generated with immunoSEQ multiplex PCR, while TCRdb's copy carries only in-frame clones and drops some. The sample yields tens of thousands of clones, about nine tenths seen once. Points on this clone: Its antigen is not identified.

The ends lost 1 base at V and 10 bases at J; junction bases unmatched: 4. Germline lookup yields CDR1 MNHNS and CDR2 SASEGT. The CDR3 has 14 residues. V gene TRBV6-1 combines with J gene TRBJ2-1; 10 bases are a match to TRBD1. Here the sequenced sample was CD4+ or CD8+ T cells sorted from blood, taken in a trial of the OX40 agonist ivuxolimab. The sequence was obtained from an adult with an advanced solid tumor such as melanoma, head and neck, liver or kidney cancer. CDR3 residues: CASSEGDRGWEQFF. The CDR3 DNA reads as TGTGCCAGCAGTGAAGGGGACAGGGGATGGGAGCAGTTCTTC.